These 2 T cell receptor beta chains were sequenced from one sample in a study of blood T cell repertoires in COVID-19. TCRdb's table, derived via immunoSEQ multiplex PCR, lists solely in-frame clones and lacks some. The top ten clones hold about 6.5% of a sample with about 170,000 clones, roughly nine tenths of them seen once. The specimen was peripheral blood. Source of these receptors: a woman of 80 years or more in a cohort sampled during active or convalescent COVID-19.

About this clone itself: Other DNA sequences within the sample encode an identical CDR3. This chain uses TRBV4-1 with TRBJ2-3; 9 bases align to TRBD1. Unmatched junction bases numbered 4, after V lost 3 bases and J lost 3 bases. Germline V gene sequence: CDR1 MGHRA, CDR2 YSYEKL. This CDR3 is 15 amino acids long. As DNA, the CDR3 is TGCGCCAGCAGCCACTCTGGACAGGGGACAGATACGCAGTATTTT. Amino acid sequence: CASSHSGQGTDTQYF.

V and J are TRBV11-2 and TRBJ2-1, with D unresolved. The CDR3 consists of 15 residues. V was trimmed by 0 bases and J by 1 base, leaving 7 bases between them. In germline, CDR1 is SGHAT, CDR2 FQNNGV. Here the CDR3 DNA reads TGTGCCAGCAGCTTAGAGGTGACTTCCTACAATGAGCAGTTCTTC. Protein: CASSLEVTSYNEQFF. The variable domain in full, with the rest retrieved from reference TRBV11-2 and TRBJ2-1, is EAGVAQSPRYKIIEKRQSVAFWCNPISGHATLYWYQQILGQGPKLLIQFQNNGVVDDSQLPKDRFSAERLKGVDSTLKIQPAKLEDSAVYLCASSLEVTSYNEQFFGPGTRLTVL.